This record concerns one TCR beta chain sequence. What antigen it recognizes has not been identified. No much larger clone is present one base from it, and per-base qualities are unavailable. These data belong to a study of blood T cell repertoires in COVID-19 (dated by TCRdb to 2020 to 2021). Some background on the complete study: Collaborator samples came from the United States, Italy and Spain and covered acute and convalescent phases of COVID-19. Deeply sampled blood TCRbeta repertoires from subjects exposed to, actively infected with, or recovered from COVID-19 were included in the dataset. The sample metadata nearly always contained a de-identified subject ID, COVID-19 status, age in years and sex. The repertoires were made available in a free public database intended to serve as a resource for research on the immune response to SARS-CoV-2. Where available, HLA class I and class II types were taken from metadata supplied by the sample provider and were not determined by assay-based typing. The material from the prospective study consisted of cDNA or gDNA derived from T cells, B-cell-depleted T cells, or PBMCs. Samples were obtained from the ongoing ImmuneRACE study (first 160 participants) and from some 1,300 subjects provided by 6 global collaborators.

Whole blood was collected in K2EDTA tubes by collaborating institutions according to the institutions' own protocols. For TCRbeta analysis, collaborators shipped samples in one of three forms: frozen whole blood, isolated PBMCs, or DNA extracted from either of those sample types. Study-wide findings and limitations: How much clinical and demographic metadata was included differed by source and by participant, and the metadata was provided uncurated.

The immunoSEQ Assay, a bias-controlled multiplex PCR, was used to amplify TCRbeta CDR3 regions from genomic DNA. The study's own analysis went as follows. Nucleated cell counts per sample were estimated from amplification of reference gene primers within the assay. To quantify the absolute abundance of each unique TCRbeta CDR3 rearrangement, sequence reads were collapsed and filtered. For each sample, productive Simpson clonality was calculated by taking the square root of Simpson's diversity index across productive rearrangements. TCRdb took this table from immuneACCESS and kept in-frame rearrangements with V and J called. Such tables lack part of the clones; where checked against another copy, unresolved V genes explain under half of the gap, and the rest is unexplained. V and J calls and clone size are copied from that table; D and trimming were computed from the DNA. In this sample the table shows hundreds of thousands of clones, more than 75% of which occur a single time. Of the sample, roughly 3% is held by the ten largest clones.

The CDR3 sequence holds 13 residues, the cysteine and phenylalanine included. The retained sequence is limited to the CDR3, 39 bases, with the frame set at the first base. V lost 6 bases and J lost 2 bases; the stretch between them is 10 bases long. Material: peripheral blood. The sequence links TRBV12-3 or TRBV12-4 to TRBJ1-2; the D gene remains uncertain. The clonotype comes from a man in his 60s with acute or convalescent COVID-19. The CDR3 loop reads CASRPGQNYGYTF. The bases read TGTGCCAGCAGGCCTGGGCAGAACTATGGCTACACCTTC.